Each of the 28 T cell receptor beta chains below was sequenced from the same sample in a study of beta chain features in type 1 diabetes. What was sequenced were expressed TCRB transcripts, since all of the isolated RNA had been reverse transcribed. TCRdb's copy holds only in-frame clones and misses some; the assay was immunoSEQ multiplex PCR. Of hundreds of thousands of clones in the sample, approximately 14% were seen once. The sample was central memory CD4+ T cells from blood. Every receptor here comes from a man aged 30 to 45 in good health.

A few counts support this clone. V and J are TRBV5-4 and TRBJ2-6; D may match TRBD1 or TRBD2 (5 bases each). Germline V gene sequence: CDR1 SGHNT, CDR2 YYREEE (reference sequence). The V gene lost 3 bases and the J gene lost 0 bases, with 16 bases spanning the gap. The CDR3 has 18 amino acids. CDR3 nucleotides: TGTGCCAGCAGCTGGCCCAGGCAGGGAGTCTCTGGGGCCAACGTCCTGACTTTC. Translated: CASSWPRQGVSGANVLTF.

This clone occurred a few times. The CDR3 reads CAATVDLNTEAFF. For the CDR3, the DNA is TGTGCCGCAACAGTGGACTTGAACACTGAAGCTTTCTTT. The rearrangement uses TRBV6-5 and TRBJ1-1; D unresolved. This CDR3 region has 13 residues. Germline V gene data show CDR1 as MNHEY and CDR2 as SVGAGI. The ends were cut back, 11 bases at V and 0 bases at J, with 13 bases in the middle.

This clone was observed a handful of times. The rearrangement joins TRBV7-7 to TRBJ2-7, with TRBD2 identical over 8 bases. J was trimmed by 4 bases and V by 5 bases; bases with no gene match: 10. The length of the CDR3 is 15 residues. Germline assignment: CDR1 SSHAT and CDR2 FNYEAQ (reference sequence). The CDR3 nucleotides read TGTGCCAGCAGCCGTCAGCGGGAGACATCTTACGAGCAGTACGTC. It specifies CASSRQRETSYEQYV.

This clone was seen only a few times. This rearrangement joins TRBV28 to TRBJ1-2; perhaps TRBD1 as D (5 bases). Germline CDR1 and CDR2: MDHEN and SYDVKM. CDR3 length: 15 amino acids. Trimming took 5 bases from V and 3 from J, leaving 16 bases between them. CDR3 amino acids: CASSIQSGTDYGYTF. DNA of the CDR3: TGTGCCAGCAGTATCCAATCCGGGACCGACTATGGCTACACCTTC.

The sample holds a few counts of this clone. J is TRBJ2-5 and V is TRBV5-4; D remains unclear. The germline V gene has CDR1 SGHNT and CDR2 YYREEE (reference sequence). This CDR3 spans 16 amino acids. The V gene lost 4 bases and the J gene lost 5 bases, with 21 bases spanning the gap. CDR3 amino acids: CASSHNARQSRETQYF. The CDR3 nucleotides read TGTGCCAGCAGCCATAACGCACGACAAAGTCGGGAGACCCAGTACTTC.

V and J are TRBV25-1 and TRBJ2-3, with 7 bases fitting TRBD1. Germline V gene sequence: CDR1 MGHDK, CDR2 SYGVNS. The CDR3 consists of 14 residues. V shed 5 bases, J shed 6 bases, and the junction held 8 bases outside the gene matches. Written as DNA, the CDR3 is TGTGCCAGCAGTAGGGACAGAGGCAGGGATACGCAGTATTTT. The encoded protein is CASSRDRGRDTQYF. The full variable domain, with the rest looked up from reference TRBV25-1 and TRBJ2-3, is EADIYQTPRYLVIGTGKKITLECSQTMGHDKMYWYQQDPGMELHLIHYSYGVNSTEKGDLSSESTVSRIRTEHFPLTLESARPSHTSQYLCASSRDRGRDTQYFGPGTRLTVL.

This clone has only a few counts. The chain couples TRBV5-6 to TRBJ1-2; D is unresolved. V lost 0 bases and J lost 4, with 4 bases in between. The germline V gene encodes CDR1 SGHDT and CDR2 YYEEEE. This CDR3 has 12 amino acids. Written as DNA, the CDR3 is TGTGCCAGCAGCTTGGTCAGCTATGGCTACACCTTC. It encodes CASSLVSYGYTF.

This clone came up a few times. The genes are TRBV23-1 and TRBJ1-3; maybe TRBD1 (6 bases). TRBV23-1 is an ORF, and what it does is uncertain. V was cut by 3 bases and J by 0 bases, with 18 bases left in between. The length of the CDR3 is 18 residues. CDR3 residues: CASSHASGATFSGNTIYF. The CDR3 bases are TGCGCCAGCAGTCACGCGTCAGGGGCCACTTTCTCTGGAAACACCATATATTTT.

The J gene is TRBJ1-2, the V gene TRBV14; D is unresolved. CDR1 is SGHDN and CDR2 is FVKESK in the germline V gene. The CDR3 is 13 residues long. V was trimmed by 5 bases and J by 0 bases, leaving 7 bases between them. CDR3 residues: CASSSGANYGYTF. CDR3 in DNA: TGTGCCAGCAGCTCCGGAGCTAACTATGGCTACACCTTC.

V usage is TRBV21-1 and J usage is TRBJ1-5. TRBV21-1 is classified as a pseudogene. The length of the CDR3 is 17 residues. CDR3 nucleotides: TGTGCCAGCAGCCTACCGTCCTGCGGGGGCTGCAATCAGCCCCAGCATTTT. This translates into CASSLPSCGGCNQPQHF.

The chain has TRBV18 and TRBJ1-4, with TRBD1 matching 7 bases. V dropped 4 bases and J dropped 0; count of bases not matched to a gene: 2. The germline V gene has CDR1 KGHSH and CDR2 LQKENI. The CDR3 runs 15 residues. DNA of the CDR3: TGTGCCAGCTCACGGGACAGTACAACTAATGAAAAACTGTTTTTT. Its translation is CASSRDSTTNEKLFF.

The gene calls are TRBV6-6 and TRBJ1-5; 8 bases line up with TRBD1. Germline loops: CDR1 MNHNY, CDR2 SVGAGI (reference sequence). The V segment lost 6 bases and the J segment 7 bases; nucleotides outside the gene matches: 8. The CDR3 is made up of 14 amino acids. CDR3 region: CASRETGVGQPQHF. The CDR3 bases are TGTGCCAGCAGAGAGACAGGGGTAGGCCAGCCCCAGCATTTT.

The V and J genes are TRBV25-1 and TRBJ2-1; TRBD2 agrees at 9 bases. Trimming removed 8 bases from V and 5 bases from J; junction bases left unmatched: 10. CDR1 and CDR2 from the germline V gene are MGHDK and SYGVNS. This CDR3 is 15 amino acids long. The CDR3, as DNA: TGTGCCAGCCAACCCGGCGGGGGGGGAAACAATGAGCAGTTCTTC. Translating gives CASQPGGGGNNEQFF.

On this clone: This specimen includes other DNA sequences encoding the same CDR3. The chain combines TRBV10-2 with TRBJ1-1; a weak D match, TRBD1 (6 bases). The CDR3 consists of 14 residues. Per germline, CDR1 WSHSY and CDR2 SAAADI. Trimming pared 6 bases from V and 0 bases from J, leaving 11 bases between. CDR3 protein: CASRPGQLNTEAFF. In DNA, the CDR3 is TGCGCCAGCAGACCGGGACAACTGAACACTGAAGCTTTCTTT.

The V and J genes are TRBV2 and TRBJ2-7; D possibly corresponds to TRBD1 (5 bases). V dropped 10 bases and J dropped 12 bases, with 25 bases sitting between them. CDR3 size: 13 residues. The V gene's germline CDR1 is SNHLY and CDR2 FYNNEI. The CDR3 protein is CATSESDRGLGYF. In DNA, the CDR3 is TGTGCCACCTCGGAGTCCGATAGGGGCCTGGGGTACTTC.

This clone has just a few counts. The chain is built from TRBV28 and TRBJ1-3; a possible D gene is TRBD1 (6 bases). CDR3 length: 16 amino acids. V lost 1 base and J lost 6, with 16 bases in between. The germline CDR1 and CDR2 sequences are MDHEN and SYDVKM. CDR3 residues: CASSLSGGALLNTIYF. CDR3 nucleotide sequence: TGTGCCAGCAGTTTATCGGGGGGGGCGCTTTTAAACACCATATATTTT.

This clone was picked up many times. The CDR3 here is CASSLNTEAFF. The CDR3 nucleotides read TGTGCCAGCAGCCTGAACACTGAAGCTTTCTTT. The chain is built from TRBV14 and TRBJ1-1; D unresolved. The V gene lost 4 bases and the J gene lost 0 bases, with 0 bases spanning the gap. CDR1 is SGHDN and CDR2 is FVKESK in the germline V gene. The CDR3 contains 11 residues.

This clone was seen more than once but under ten times. V gene TRBV28 combines with J gene TRBJ1-5; D unclear. V gave up 3 bases and J gave up 11 bases, with 8 bases separating them. CDR3 size: 11 residues. Germline V gene data show CDR1 as MDHEN and CDR2 as SYDVKM. In DNA form, the CDR3 reads TGTGCCAGCAGTTTTTCGGAAGCCCAGCATTTT. This gives the protein CASSFSEAQHF.

The CDR3 bases are TGTGCCAGCAGTGTCGCCGGGACAGGGCGCGAGCAGTACTTC. Translated: CASSVAGTGREQYF. The chain combines TRBV6-5 with TRBJ2-7; 9 nucleotides agree with TRBD1. Trimming took 5 bases from V and 6 from J; bases not matched to a gene: 8. The CDR3 is 14 residues long. Germline V gene lookup returns CDR1 MNHEY and CDR2 SVGAGI.

This clone was seen a handful of times. The chain combines TRBV7-8 with TRBJ2-1, with TRBD1 matching 7 bases. Germline CDR1 and CDR2: SGHVS and FQNEAQ. The V gene end was trimmed by 6 bases and the J gene end by 2 bases; junction bases not matched to a gene: 10. CDR3 length: 16 amino acids. CDR3 DNA sequence: TGTGCCAGCAGTCTCAGAAGGGGGCCCACCTACAATGAGCAGTTCTTC. Protein sequence: CASSLRRGPTYNEQFF.

This clone was seen just once. The chain links TRBV19 to TRBJ1-6, with 8 bases that match TRBD1. The germline V gene encodes CDR1 LNHDA and CDR2 SQIVND (reference sequence). V shed 4 bases, J shed 8 bases, and the junction held 10 bases outside the gene matches. The CDR3 extends over 16 amino acids. CDR3 in DNA: TGTGCCAGTAGTACCCCCGCAGGGGGCGCGTATTCACCCCTCCACTTT. It specifies CASSTPAGGAYSPLHF.

The rearrangement links TRBV5-4 to TRBJ2-6; D is perhaps TRBD2 (5 bases). V gave up 4 bases and J gave up 0 bases, with 20 bases separating them. There are 19 residues in the CDR3. Germline assignment: CDR1 SGHNT and CDR2 YYREEE (reference sequence). CDR3 sequence (DNA): TGTGCCAGCAGCCCCCGTGCGGGCCCTCGAGGCTCTGGGGCCAACGTCCTGACTTTC. Translating it yields CASSPRAGPRGSGANVLTF.

V gene TRBV19 combines with J gene TRBJ2-5; TRBD1 aligns across 9 bases. The CDR3 is made up of 15 amino acids. Unmatched junction bases numbered 8, after V lost 5 bases and J lost 4 bases. Germline-derived CDR1 and CDR2 are LNHDA and SQIVND (reference sequence). The CDR3, as DNA: TGTGCCAGTAGTGATACAGGGGGCGAGGGAGAGACCCAGTACTTC. As protein: CASSDTGGEGETQYF.

This chain connects TRBV4-1 to TRBJ2-2, with D tentatively TRBD1 (6 bases). Trimming removed 0 bases at V and 6 bases at J, with 8 bases between. The length of the CDR3 is 14 residues. The germline gives CDR1 MGHRA, CDR2 YSYEKL. Here the CDR3 reads CASSQDRGAGELFF. CDR3 nucleotide sequence: TGCGCCAGCAGCCAAGACAGGGGAGCCGGGGAGCTGTTTTTT.

There are a few counts of this clone. The chain combines TRBV21-1 with TRBJ2-5; the table names TRBD2, a call not compared with the DNA. TRBV21-1 constitutes a pseudogene. CDR3 length equals 18 residues. CDR3 sequence: CASSKDFELAVLSETQYF. CDR3 DNA sequence: TGTGCCAGCAGCAAAGATTTTGAACTAGCTGTCTTGAGCGAGACCCAGTACTTC.

This clone was seen ten or more times. The chain combines TRBV4-1 with TRBJ1-1; TRBD1 is a possible D gene (6 bases). This CDR3 spans 13 amino acids. V lost 4 bases and J lost 4, with 10 bases in between. The germline V gene encodes CDR1 MGHRA and CDR2 YSYEKL. The chain's CDR3 is CASSRGQSTEAFF. DNA for the CDR3: TGCGCCAGCAGCCGCGGACAGAGCACTGAAGCTTTCTTT.

The chain couples TRBV11-2 to TRBJ2-3, with D possibly TRBD2 on 5 matching bases. The V end was cut by 1 base, the J end by 4 bases, with 15 bases between. The CDR3 totals 16 residues. Germline V lookup: CDR1 SGHAT, CDR2 FQNNGV. The CDR3 bases are TGTGCCAGCAGCTTAGTCCGAGGGTCCTTCTCAGATACGCAGTATTTT. Amino acids: CASSLVRGSFSDTQYF.

The sample holds a few counts of this clone. The chain is built from TRBV4-2 and TRBJ1-5; D not resolved. Trimming left V 4 bases short and J 7 bases short, with 11 bases between. In germline, CDR1 is LGHNA, CDR2 YNFKEQ. This CDR3 is built from 13 residues. CDR3 amino acids: CASSRNLRQPQHF. In DNA, the CDR3 is TGTGCCAGCAGCCGAAACCTGAGGCAGCCCCAGCATTTT.